This passage covers 17 T cell receptor beta chains from one sample sequenced in a study of shared clonotypes between healthy human individuals. Clones were sequenced by immunoSEQ multiplex PCR, and TCRdb holds only the in-frame ones, with some missing. Of about 1.1 million clones in the sample, 70% to 80% were seen once. The material sequenced was memory CD4+ T cells from PBMCs. As for subset: CD45RA-negative fraction. These receptors all come from a man aged 18-30 years in good health. Some clones in this sample may be carry-over from other donors' samples.

The chain links TRBV30 to TRBJ1-6; D uncertain. Trimming left V 0 bases short and J 13 bases short, with 10 bases between. The germline V gene has CDR1 GTSNPN and CDR2 SVGIG (reference sequence). The CDR3 runs 12 residues. Here the CDR3 DNA reads TGTGCCTGGAGTGTACTTGAGGGCCCCCTCCACTTT. As protein: CAWSVLEGPLHF.

This clone appeared once. This sequence joins TRBV15 and TRBJ2-2, with 9 bases identical to TRBD1. Germline V CDR1 and CDR2: LNHNV, YYDKDF (reference sequence). V was pared by 0 bases and J by 6 bases, with 5 bases of the junction left unmatched. The CDR3 covers 16 residues. The CDR3 nucleotides are TGTGCCACCAGCAGAGATGTGGGACAGGGTGCCGGGGAGCTGTTTTTT. Amino acids: CATSRDVGQGAGELFF.

This chain connects TRBV7-9 to TRBJ2-5; D remains unclear. V was pared by 2 bases and J by 4 bases, with 8 bases between. The CDR3 has 13 residues. Germline loops: CDR1 SEHNR, CDR2 FQNEAQ (reference sequence). This CDR3 reads CASSLMRLETQYF. CDR3 sequence (DNA): TGTGCCAGCAGCTTAATGCGGCTAGAGACCCAGTACTTC.

The V call is TRBV7-3, the J call TRBJ1-2; the D is unclear. Trimming removed 2 bases at V and 7 bases at J, with 14 bases between. The germline CDR1 and CDR2 sequences are SGHTA and FQGTGA. The CDR3 totals 14 residues. CDR3 protein: CASSLDTAVGGYTF. DNA for the CDR3: TGTGCCAGCAGCTTAGATACCGCCGTCGGTGGCTACACCTTC. Full variable domain (outside the CDR3, taken from reference TRBV7-3 and TRBJ1-2): GAGVSQTPSNKVTEKGKYVELRCDPISGHTALYWYRQSLGQGPEFLIYFQGTGAADDSGLPNDRFFAVRPEGSVSTLKIQRTERGDSAVYLCASSLDTAVGGYTFGSGTRLTVV.

This clone came up once. J is TRBJ1-3 and V is TRBV30, with D possibly matching TRBD1 (6 bases). Germline V gives CDR1 GTSNPN, CDR2 SVGIG (reference sequence). The germline V and J ends were trimmed by 2 bases and 0 bases, with 11 bases remaining between them. CDR3 size: 15 residues. CDR3 coding DNA: TGTGCCTGGAGTCCCGGACAGCCCTCTGGAAACACCATATATTTT. This sequence encodes CAWSPGQPSGNTIYF.

The chain has TRBV6-5 and TRBJ1-2; D is perhaps TRBD1 (5 bases). Germline V gene sequence: CDR1 MNHEY, CDR2 SVGAGI. The CDR3 contains 15 residues. V lost 2 bases and J 0 bases, leaving 10 bases between the germline ends. This CDR3 reads CASSYDRSANYGYTF. The CDR3 region has the DNA TGTGCCAGCAGTTACGACAGATCGGCTAACTATGGCTACACCTTC.

DNA for the CDR3: TGTGCCAGCAGGGGGCTGGGGACTGGGGCCAACGTCCTGACTTTC. Encoded protein: CASRGLGTGANVLTF. The chain uses TRBV2 and TRBJ2-6, with D perhaps TRBD1 (5 bases). The V end lost 6 bases, the J end lost 2 bases, and 11 bases lay between the germline ends. The CDR3 has 15 residues. Germline CDR1 reads SNHLY; CDR2 reads FYNNEI. Full variable domain (outside the CDR3, taken from reference TRBV2 and TRBJ2-6): EPEVTQTPSHQVTQMGQEVILRCVPISNHLYFYWYRQILGQKVEFLVSFYNNEISEKSEIFDDQFSVERPDGSNFTLKIRSTKLEDSAMYFCASRGLGTGANVLTFGAGSRLTVL.

This chain links TRBV4-2 with TRBJ2-7, with D perhaps given as TRBD1 or TRBD2 (5 bases each). The V end was cut by 1 base, the J end by 4 bases, with 14 bases between. CDR3 length equals 15 residues. Germline CDR1 LGHNA, CDR2 YNFKEQ. This CDR3 is CASSQVRGPSYEQYF. For the CDR3, the DNA is TGTGCCAGCAGCCAAGTCCGGGGCCCGTCATACGAGCAGTACTTC.

The V and J genes are TRBV5-1 and TRBJ2-3, with D possibly TRBD2 on 5 matching bases. V lost 4 bases, J lost 4 bases, and 19 bases lay in between. Germline V gives CDR1 SGHRS, CDR2 YFSETQ. The CDR3 runs to 16 residues. The CDR3 coding sequence is TGCGCCAGCAGCGTGGCGGGTGGCTTTGTAGCAGATACGCAGTATTTT. This translates into CASSVAGGFVADTQYF.

Remarks on this clone: This sample includes further DNA sequences coding for the same CDR3. The chain links TRBV10-3 to TRBJ2-7; D may correspond to TRBD1 or TRBD2 (5 bases each). The length of the CDR3 is 13 residues. Germline assignment: CDR1 ENHRY and CDR2 SYGVKD. The V end was cut by 6 bases, the J end by 3 bases, with 12 bases between. CDR3 in DNA: TGTGCCATCAGGGACCCTGGGGGCTACGAGCAGTACTTC. Translation gives CAIRDPGGYEQYF.

The V gene is TRBV28, the J gene TRBJ1-5, with D uncertain. Germline CDR1 MDHEN, CDR2 SYDVKM. With 5 bases removed from V and 4 bases from J, the gap between germline ends came to 12 bases. This CDR3 contains 14 residues. CDR3 protein: CASSRQPNNQPQHF. The CDR3 nucleotides read TGTGCCAGCAGTCGGCAACCCAATAATCAGCCCCAGCATTTT.

As to this clone: Other DNA sequences in the sample encode the same CDR3. The J gene is TRBJ2-5, the V gene TRBV29-1; 8 nucleotides line up with TRBD2. J lost 5 bases, V lost 8 bases, and 7 bases had no gene match. Germline values: CDR1 SQVTM, CDR2 ANQGSEA. This CDR3 region has 12 residues. The CDR3 is CSTAGGGETQYF. In DNA form, the CDR3 reads TGCAGCACGGCGGGAGGAGGGGAGACCCAGTACTTC.

The gene calls are TRBV7-9 and TRBJ2-1, with D perhaps TRBD2 (5 bases). The CDR3 has 13 amino acids. V lost 5 bases, J lost 15 bases, and 20 bases lay in between. Germline-derived CDR1 and CDR2 are SEHNR and FQNEAQ (reference sequence). The CDR3: CASSPRVQTSLFF. The CDR3 DNA follows: TGTGCCAGCAGCCCGCGGGTCCAGACGTCTCTGTTCTTC.

The V gene is TRBV7-3, the J gene TRBJ2-1; 10 positions agree with TRBD2. V dropped 2 bases and J dropped 1; count of bases not matched to a gene: 2. Germline V gene data show CDR1 as SGHTA and CDR2 as FQGTGA. The CDR3 covers 16 residues. This CDR3 reads CASSLQLAGSYNEQFF. The CDR3 bases are TGTGCCAGCAGCTTACAACTAGCGGGATCCTACAATGAGCAGTTCTTC.

The chain links TRBV11-1 to TRBJ2-5; the match to TRBD1 covers 7 bases. V was pared by 5 bases and J by 2 bases, with 14 bases of the junction left unmatched. CDR1 SGHAT and CDR2 FQDESV come from the germline V gene (reference sequence). The CDR3 is 17 residues long. The CDR3 DNA follows: TGTGCCAGCAGCCCAGGCGGTACAGGGGCGTCACAAGAGACCCAGTACTTC. Its translation is CASSPGGTGASQETQYF.

This clone was observed at least ten times. The sample carries other DNA sequences with the same CDR3. The chain links TRBV15 to TRBJ1-1; 7 bases agree with TRBD1. J was trimmed by 4 bases and V by 1 base; bases with no gene match: 6. Germline V gene sequence: CDR1 LNHNV, CDR2 YYDKDF (reference sequence). This CDR3 region has 15 residues. The CDR3 is CATSRGQGGSTEAFF. The CDR3 DNA sequence: TGTGCCACCAGCAGAGGACAGGGCGGTAGCACTGAAGCTTTCTTT.

The chain is built from TRBV5-1 and TRBJ2-2; 9 bases agree with TRBD2. The CDR3 runs to 21 residues. The germline V gene encodes CDR1 SGHRS and CDR2 YFSETQ. With V trimmed by 0 bases and J by 3 bases, 18 bases remained unmatched. The CDR3 region is CASSLDLILSWVAGDTGELFF. CDR3 bases: TGCGCCAGCAGCTTGGACCTGATCTTAAGCTGGGTAGCGGGGGACACCGGGGAGCTGTTTTTT.